What follows are 30 T cell receptor beta chains derived from one specimen sequenced in a study of T-cell reconstitution after alpha-beta-depleted transplantation in children. Preparing the TCRbeta library involved the use of unique molecular identifiers. Via MiXCR, TCRdb re-called the PCR reads, giving one row per CDR3 protein. This table has hundreds of thousands of distinct CDR3 sequences, roughly 17% appearing once. The source material was PBMCs from the stem cell graft donor, sampled from the stem cell graft. These receptors were obtained from a human donor who donated a stem cell graft to a child with acute myeloid leukemia.

V and J are TRBV28 and TRBJ2-7; D may be TRBD2 (6 bases). V shed 4 bases and J shed 6 bases, with 16 bases lying between them. This CDR3 is 14 amino acids long. CDR1 MDHEN and CDR2 SYDVKM come from the germline V gene. The CDR3 DNA reads as TGTGCCAGCAGTTCCCCTCCTAGCGCCGCCGAGCAGTACGTC. Residues: CASSSPPSAAEQYV.

This clonotype was counted at least ten times. As DNA, the CDR3 is TGTGCCAGCAGGGGGACAGATGGTTTAGGAGATACGCAGTATTTT. Its translation is CASRGTDGLGDTQYF. This sequence joins TRBV12-3 or TRBV12-4 and TRBJ2-3, with TRBD1 identical over 7 bases. Unmatched junction bases numbered 11, after V lost 6 bases and J lost 5 bases. The CDR3 spans 15 residues.

This clonotype showed up many times. This rearrangement joins TRBV7-2 to TRBJ2-1; the D gene is possibly TRBD2 (7 bases). The CDR3 has 16 residues. V gave up 2 bases and J gave up 7 bases, with 18 bases separating them. Germline V gene data show CDR1 as SGHTA and CDR2 as FQGNSA. Here the CDR3 reads CASSLRSRGAINEQFF. The CDR3 DNA reads as TGTGCCAGCAGCTTAAGGTCACGGGGGGCCATAAATGAGCAGTTCTTC.

The gene calls are TRBV21-1 and TRBJ2-2; the DNA was not compared with TRBD1, the D call given in the table. TRBV21-1 is annotated as a pseudogene. This CDR3 comprises 15 residues. CDR3 in amino acids: CASSAGTAHTGELFF. In DNA, the CDR3 is TGTGCCAGCAGCGCCGGGACAGCGCACACCGGGGAGCTGTTTTTT.

This clonotype was observed many times. The genes are TRBV5-6 and TRBJ2-7, with 9 positions matching TRBD1. The trim removed 0 bases at V and 3 bases at J, leaving 13 bases unmatched. The V gene's germline CDR1 is SGHDT and CDR2 YYEEEE. The CDR3 has 18 amino acids. DNA for the CDR3: TGTGCCAGCAGCTTGGGATTGAGATGGGACAGGGAACGCTACGAGCAGTACTTC. Translating gives CASSLGLRWDRERYEQYF.

In its sample, this clonotype was seen many times. The genes are TRBV20-1 and TRBJ2-5, with 10 nucleotides matching TRBD2. With V trimmed by 2 bases and J by 3 bases, 9 bases remained unmatched. Germline assignment: CDR1 DFQATT and CDR2 SNEGSKA (reference sequence). This CDR3 is 16 amino acids long. CDR3 sequence (DNA): TGCAGTGCTAGATGGCTAGCGGGGGCCGAGGAAGAGACCCAGTACTTC. It encodes CSARWLAGAEEETQYF.

This clonotype was seen ten or more times. The rearrangement joins TRBV20-1 to TRBJ1-5; D may be TRBD1 (5 bases). The CDR3 covers 14 residues. V lost 0 bases, J lost 4 bases, and 10 bases lay in between. CDR1 is DFQATT, CDR2 SNEGSKA, per germline (reference sequence). CDR3 DNA: TGCAGTGCTAGAGATTTGGGGGGTAATCAGCCCCAGCATTTT. This translates into CSARDLGGNQPQHF.

The rearrangement links TRBV20-1 to TRBJ2-5; D perhaps matches TRBD1 (7 bases). The CDR3 is made up of 15 amino acids. The germline V and J ends were trimmed by 2 bases and 5 bases, with 18 bases remaining between them. CDR1 and CDR2 from the germline V gene are DFQATT and SNEGSKA (reference sequence). Written as DNA, the CDR3 is TGCAGTGCTAGACAGGGGGGCGGTAATGGTGAGACCCAGTACTTC. This sequence encodes CSARQGGGNGETQYF.

This clonotype has at least ten counts. The gene calls are TRBV29-1 and TRBJ1-2; TRBD1 matches at 8 bases. V gave up 3 bases and J gave up 7 bases; unmatched junction bases: 13. This CDR3 contains 15 residues. Germline loops: CDR1 SQVTM, CDR2 ANQGSEA. The CDR3 sequence: CSVEQRDRWYRGYTF. In DNA form, the CDR3 reads TGCAGCGTTGAGCAAAGGGACAGGTGGTATCGTGGCTACACCTTC.

This clonotype was detected ten times or more. The V call is TRBV20-1, the J call TRBJ1-2, with TRBD1 matching 7 bases. This CDR3 has 13 amino acids. CDR1 and CDR2 from the germline V gene are DFQATT and SNEGSKA (reference sequence). V gave up 2 bases and J gave up 1 base; unmatched junction bases: 1. CDR3 DNA: TGCAGTGCTAGAAGGGACAGTAACTATGGCTACACCTTC. It encodes CSARRDSNYGYTF.

A few counts support this clonotype. This rearrangement joins TRBV29-1 to TRBJ2-2, with D maybe TRBD1 (5 bases). V lost 4 bases to trimming and J lost 4 bases, with 10 bases between them. This CDR3 has 13 amino acids. Germline values: CDR1 SQVTM, CDR2 ANQGSEA. As DNA, the CDR3 is TGCAGCGTTGGGGGCTCGGGCACCGGGGAGCTGTTTTTT. This translates into CSVGGSGTGELFF.

This clonotype was seen ten or more times. The V and J genes are TRBV20-1 and TRBJ2-7, with TRBD2 matching over 7 bases. Germline V gene lookup returns CDR1 DFQATT and CDR2 SNEGSKA (reference sequence). The CDR3 extends over 14 amino acids. Trimming removed 3 bases from V and 1 base from J; junction bases left unmatched: 6. The CDR3 sequence: CSASSQRDSYEQYF. DNA of the CDR3: TGCAGTGCTAGCTCGCAGCGGGATTCCTACGAGCAGTACTTC.

There are many counts of this clonotype. This rearrangement joins TRBV6-5 to TRBJ1-2, with a tentative D call TRBD1 (6 bases). The V gene's germline CDR1 is MNHEY and CDR2 SVGAGI. The V and J ends lost 5 bases and 7 bases respectively, with 14 bases between them. This CDR3 comprises 13 residues. The CDR3 region is CASSTRQEGGYTF. The CDR3 nucleotides read TGTGCCAGCAGTACCCGACAGGAGGGTGGCTACACCTTC.

This rearrangement joins TRBV3-1 to TRBJ2-3, with 9 bases fitting TRBD2. The CDR3 consists of 16 residues. Trimming took 1 base from V and 7 from J; bases not matched to a gene: 9. Per the germline V gene, CDR1 is LGHDT and CDR2 is YNNKEL (reference sequence). CDR3 amino acids: CASSQGRVSGGHTQYF. The CDR3 DNA is TGTGCCAGCAGCCAAGGTCGAGTTAGCGGGGGACATACGCAGTATTTT.

This clonotype was seen at least ten times. The chain recombines TRBV29-1 with TRBJ2-3; 8 bases are shared with TRBD1. Looked up from germline, CDR1 is SQVTM and CDR2 is ANQGSEA. There are 14 residues in the CDR3. V lost 4 bases to trimming and J lost 1 base; unmatched junction nucleotides: 4. The CDR3 loop reads CSVGLQGGTDTQYF. CDR3 nucleotides: TGCAGCGTTGGGTTACAGGGGGGCACAGATACGCAGTATTTT.

As regards this clonotype: A read error may produce the germline difference seen at one junction end. In nucleotides, the CDR3 is TGCGCCAGCAGATTGGAGGTTCACACAGATACGCAGTATTTT. Translated, it gives CASRLEVHTDTQYF. The rearrangement joins TRBV5-1 to TRBJ2-3; TRBD2 might be the D (5 bases). The CDR3 runs to 14 residues. The germline V gene encodes CDR1 SGHRS and CDR2 YFSETQ.

This clonotype was seen at least ten times. The chain recombines TRBV20-1 with TRBJ2-7; D is unclear. V was trimmed by 1 base and J by 3 bases, leaving 7 bases between them. The CDR3 totals 12 residues. Germline CDR1 is DFQATT and CDR2 is SNEGSKA (reference sequence). The CDR3 region is CSARVLGYEQYV. The DNA of the CDR3 is TGCAGTGCTAGAGTGCTCGGCTACGAGCAGTACGTC.

Notes on this clonotype: The germline gene is not matched at one end of the junction; a read error may be the cause. The chain carries TRBV6-2 or TRBV6-3 and TRBJ2-1; 14 nucleotides match TRBD2. The length of the CDR3 is 14 residues. Germline lookup yields CDR1 MNHEY and CDR2 SVGEGT. CDR3 nucleotide sequence: TGTGCCAGCAATCCCCTTGGACTAGCGGGGGGTCTGATCTTC. It translates to CASNPLGLAGGLIF.

The rearrangement uses TRBV6-1 and TRBJ2-4; 7 bases agree with TRBD2. The germline CDR1 and CDR2 sequences are MNHNS and SASEGT. The J segment lost 8 bases and the V segment lost 4 bases, leaving 20 bases of the junction unmatched. The CDR3 has 18 residues. CDR3 residues: CASSASLGGGLAMYIQYF. CDR3 bases: TGTGCCAGCAGTGCGTCCCTTGGCGGGGGTTTGGCAATGTACATTCAGTACTTC.

The chain carries TRBV29-1 and TRBJ2-2, with TRBD1 matching over 7 bases. The CDR3 is made up of 15 amino acids. CDR1 and CDR2 from the germline V gene are SQVTM and ANQGSEA. The ends lost 6 bases at V and 2 bases at J; junction bases unmatched: 9. In DNA, the CDR3 is TGCAGCGTGTACAGGGGACGTGAAAACACCGGGGAGCTGTTTTTT. This translates into CSVYRGRENTGELFF.

This sequence joins TRBV24-1 and TRBJ2-1; the D gene is possibly TRBD2 (5 bases). The CDR3 extends over 16 amino acids. Germline V gene sequence: CDR1 KGHDR, CDR2 SFDVKD. Trimming shortened V by 3 bases and J by 4 bases, and 15 bases separated the two germline ends. The CDR3 region has the DNA TGTGCCACCAGTGATCAACTAGGGCGGTCATACAATGAGCAGTTCTTC. As protein: CATSDQLGRSYNEQFF.

This clonotype was seen ten or more times. The rearrangement links TRBV20-1 to TRBJ1-1; 10 nucleotides align to TRBD1. Germline V gives CDR1 DFQATT, CDR2 SNEGSKA (reference sequence). Trimming cost V 2 bases and J 5 bases; bases outside gene matches: 8. The CDR3 length is 15 residues. CDR3 nucleotides: TGCAGTGCTAGATCTCCGGGACAGGGGAGGACTGAAGCTTTCTTT. This translates into CSARSPGQGRTEAFF.

This clonotype was found a few times. This sequence joins TRBV5-6 and TRBJ2-7; D might be TRBD1 (5 bases). CDR1 SGHDT and CDR2 YYEEEE come from the germline V gene. V gave up 3 bases and J gave up 2 bases, with 18 bases separating them. CDR3 length: 16 residues. CDR3 protein: CASSSLLRQHTYEQYF. Written as DNA, the CDR3 is TGTGCCAGCAGCTCGCTCCTCCGACAGCACACCTACGAGCAGTACTTC.

Concerning this clonotype: Just one base apart from a much larger clone, this may be a read error. This chain uses TRBV6-1 with TRBJ1-4; the D gene is possibly TRBD1 (5 bases). CDR1 is MNHNS and CDR2 is SASEGT in the germline V gene. V dropped 8 bases and J dropped 8 bases, with 18 bases sitting between them. The CDR3 has 14 residues. CDR3 in DNA: TGTGCCAGCGGAACAGGATTCGGAGGGGAAAAACTGTTTTTT. This sequence encodes CASGTGFGGEKLFF.

This clonotype has ten or more counts. V gene TRBV6-6 combines with J gene TRBJ2-7; D may be TRBD1 (5 bases). V was trimmed by 6 bases and J by 4 bases, leaving 13 bases between them. CDR1 and CDR2 (germline): MNHNY, SVGAGI (reference sequence). The CDR3 contains 13 residues. CDR3: CASSPTAEYEQYV. The CDR3 nucleotides read TGTGCCAGCAGCCCGACAGCTGAGTACGAGCAGTACGTC.

V and J are TRBV7-9 and TRBJ1-5; unclear D gene. The V and J ends lost 4 bases and 7 bases respectively, with 11 bases between them. The CDR3 runs to 13 residues. From germline, CDR1 is SEHNR and CDR2 FQNEAQ (reference sequence). DNA for the CDR3: TGTGCCAGCAGCTCCTCTCAATCGCAGCCCCAGCATTTT. Its protein is CASSSSQSQPQHF.

CDR3 amino acids: CASSLTRRSYNEQFF. The CDR3 nucleotides are TGTGCCAGCAGTTTAACTCGACGCTCCTACAATGAGCAGTTCTTC. The rearrangement uses TRBV12-3 or TRBV12-4 and TRBJ2-1; D gene ambiguous. V lost 2 bases, J lost 0 bases, and 8 bases lay in between. This CDR3 spans 15 amino acids.

As to this clonotype: An end of the junction does not agree with germline; a read error may underlie this. The gene calls are TRBV7-6 and TRBJ2-3; D unresolved. The CDR3 is 11 amino acids. The germline gives CDR1 SGHVS, CDR2 FNYEAQ. The CDR3 loop reads CASSLTTVPVF. DNA of the CDR3: TGTGCCAGCAGCTTAACTACCGTGCCGGTTTTT.

Many counts were recorded for this clonotype. Here the CDR3 reads CSVEATGSDYGYTF. CDR3 coding DNA: TGCAGCGTTGAAGCGACAGGGAGCGACTATGGCTACACCTTC. The chain has TRBV29-1 and TRBJ1-2; 7 nucleotides match TRBD1. CDR1 and CDR2 (germline): SQVTM, ANQGSEA. Unmatched junction bases numbered 5, after V lost 1 base and J lost 3 bases. CDR3 length: 14 amino acids. The full variable domain, rest sourced from reference TRBV29-1 and TRBJ1-2, is SAVISQKPSRDICQRGTSLTIQCQVDSQVTMMFWYRQQPGQSLTLIATANQGSEATYESGFVIDKFPISRPNLTFSTLTVSNMSPEDSSIYLCSVEATGSDYGYTFGSGTRLTVV.

In its sample, this clonotype was seen a few times. The V gene is TRBV11-2, the J gene TRBJ2-3; D possibly corresponds to TRBD2 (7 bases). The V end lost 4 bases, the J end lost 2 bases, and 19 bases lay between the germline ends. This CDR3 is built from 17 residues. CDR1 is SGHAT and CDR2 is FQNNGV in the germline V gene. CDR3 in DNA: TGTGCCAGCAGCTCCCCCGGGGGCGGGGGCTTCACAGATACGCAGTATTTT. Translation: CASSSPGGGGFTDTQYF.